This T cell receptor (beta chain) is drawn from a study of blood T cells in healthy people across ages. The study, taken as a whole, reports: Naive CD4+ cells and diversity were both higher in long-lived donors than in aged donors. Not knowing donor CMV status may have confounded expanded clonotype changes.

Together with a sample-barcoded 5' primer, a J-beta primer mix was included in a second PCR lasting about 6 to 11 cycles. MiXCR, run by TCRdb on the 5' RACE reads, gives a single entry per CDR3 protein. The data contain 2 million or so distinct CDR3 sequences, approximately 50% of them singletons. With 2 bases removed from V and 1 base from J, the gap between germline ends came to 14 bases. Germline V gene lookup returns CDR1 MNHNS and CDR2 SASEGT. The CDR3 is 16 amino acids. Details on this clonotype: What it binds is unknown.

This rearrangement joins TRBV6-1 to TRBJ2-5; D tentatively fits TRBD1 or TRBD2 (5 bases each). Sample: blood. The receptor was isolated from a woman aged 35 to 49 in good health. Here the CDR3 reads CASSENVRGTQETQYF. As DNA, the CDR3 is TGTGCCAGCAGTGAAAACGTGCGTGGGACCCAAGAGACCCAGTACTTC.